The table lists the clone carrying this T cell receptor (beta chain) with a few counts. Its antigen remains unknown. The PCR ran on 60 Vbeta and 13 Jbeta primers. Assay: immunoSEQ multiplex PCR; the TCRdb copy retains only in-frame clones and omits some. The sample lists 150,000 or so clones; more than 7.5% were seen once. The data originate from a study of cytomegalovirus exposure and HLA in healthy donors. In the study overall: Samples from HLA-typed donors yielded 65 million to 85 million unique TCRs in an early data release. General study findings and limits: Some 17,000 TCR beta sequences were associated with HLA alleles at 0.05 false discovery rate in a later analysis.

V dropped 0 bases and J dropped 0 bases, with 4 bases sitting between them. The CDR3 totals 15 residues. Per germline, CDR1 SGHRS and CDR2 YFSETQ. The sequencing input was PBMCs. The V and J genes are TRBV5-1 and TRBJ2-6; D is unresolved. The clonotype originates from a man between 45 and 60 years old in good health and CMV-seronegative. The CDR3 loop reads CASSLELSGANVLTF. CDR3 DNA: TGCGCCAGCAGCTTGGAACTCTCTGGGGCCAACGTCCTGACTTTC.